This TCR beta chain was retrieved from a study of T cells after yellow fever vaccination. Study-wide results and caveats: FACS-sorted repertoires could contain abundant clonotypes contaminating from the bulk population.

This clonotype was counted only a few times. The antigen is not known. MiXCR, run by TCRdb on the 5' RACE reads, gives a single entry per CDR3 protein. The sample carries 500,000 to 650,000 distinct CDR3 sequences, roughly 14% recorded once. The CDR3 is made up of 16 amino acids. Germline assignment: CDR1 ENHRY and CDR2 SYGVKD. V was trimmed by 5 bases and J by 1 base, leaving 15 bases between them. The TCR comes from a man younger than 40 who received the YFV17D yellow fever vaccine. The material was PBMCs, obtained on the day of the yellow fever booster vaccination. This chain links TRBV10-3 with TRBJ2-1; D is unclear. The CDR3 sequence is CAISLGPMGSYNEQFF. Written as DNA, the CDR3 is TGTGCCATCAGTTTGGGCCCGATGGGGTCCTACAATGAGCAGTTCTTC.